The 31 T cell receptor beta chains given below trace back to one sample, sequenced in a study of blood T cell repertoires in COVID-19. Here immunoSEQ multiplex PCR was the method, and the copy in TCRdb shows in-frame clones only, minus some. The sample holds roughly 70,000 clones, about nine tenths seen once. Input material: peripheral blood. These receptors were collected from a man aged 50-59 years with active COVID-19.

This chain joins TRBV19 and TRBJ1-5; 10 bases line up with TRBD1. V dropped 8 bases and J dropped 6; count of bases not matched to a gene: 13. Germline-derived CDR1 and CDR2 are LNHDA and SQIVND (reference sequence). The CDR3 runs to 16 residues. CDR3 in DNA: TGTGCCAGTTCTCCATGGACAGGGGGTAGGGGTCAGCCCCAGCATTTT. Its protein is CASSPWTGGRGQPQHF.

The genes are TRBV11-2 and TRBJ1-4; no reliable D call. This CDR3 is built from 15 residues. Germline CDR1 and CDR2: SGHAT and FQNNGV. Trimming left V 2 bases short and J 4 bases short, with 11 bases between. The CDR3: CASSLSSGYNEKLFF. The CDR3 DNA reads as TGTGCCAGCAGCTTATCATCGGGGTATAATGAAAAACTGTTTTTT.

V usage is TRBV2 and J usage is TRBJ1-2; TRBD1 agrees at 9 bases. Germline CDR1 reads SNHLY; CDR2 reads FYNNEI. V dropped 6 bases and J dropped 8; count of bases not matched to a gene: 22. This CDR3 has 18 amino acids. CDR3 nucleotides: TGTGCCAGCAGGGGGGGGACAGGGACTCCCATCCCGGGTGTCGGCTACACCTTC. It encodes CASRGGTGTPIPGVGYTF.

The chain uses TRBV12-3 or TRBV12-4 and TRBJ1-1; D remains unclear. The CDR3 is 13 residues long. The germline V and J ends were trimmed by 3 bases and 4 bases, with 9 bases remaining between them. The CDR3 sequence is CASSFGQSTEAFF. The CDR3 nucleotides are TGTGCCAGCAGTTTTGGGCAGAGCACTGAAGCTTTCTTT.

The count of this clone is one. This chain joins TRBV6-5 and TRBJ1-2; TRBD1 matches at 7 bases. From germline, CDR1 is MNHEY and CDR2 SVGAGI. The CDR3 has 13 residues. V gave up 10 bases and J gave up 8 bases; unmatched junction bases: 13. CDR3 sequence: CATRMTGNFGYTF. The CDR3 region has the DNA TGTGCCACTCGAATGACAGGGAATTTCGGCTACACCTTC.

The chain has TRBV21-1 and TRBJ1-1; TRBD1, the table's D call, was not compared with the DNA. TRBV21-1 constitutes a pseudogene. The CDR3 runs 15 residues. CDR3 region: CASSKRGPQGTEAFF. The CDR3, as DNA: TGTGCCAGCAGCAAGAGGGGGCCCCAAGGCACTGAAGCTTTCTTT.

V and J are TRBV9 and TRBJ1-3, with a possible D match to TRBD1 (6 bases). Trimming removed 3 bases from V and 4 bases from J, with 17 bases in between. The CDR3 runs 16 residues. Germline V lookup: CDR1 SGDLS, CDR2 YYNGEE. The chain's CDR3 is CASSGGGAGVGNTIYF. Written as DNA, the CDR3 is TGTGCCAGCAGCGGTGGTGGGGCAGGGGTCGGAAACACCATATATTTT.

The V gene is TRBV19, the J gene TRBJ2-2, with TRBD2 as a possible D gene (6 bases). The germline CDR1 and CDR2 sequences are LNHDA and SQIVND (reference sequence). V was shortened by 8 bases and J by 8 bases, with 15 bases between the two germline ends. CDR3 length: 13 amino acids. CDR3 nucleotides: TGTGCCAGTTCCCCAACCCGGGGGGGGGAGCTGTTTTTT. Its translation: CASSPTRGGELFF.

Here the CDR3 DNA reads TGTGCCAGCAGCTGGACTAGCGGGAGATCCTACGAGCAGTACTTC. It codes for CASSWTSGRSYEQYF. The J gene is TRBJ2-7, the V gene TRBV6-2 or TRBV6-3; 13 bases are a match to TRBD2. The germline V gene has CDR1 MNHEY and CDR2 SVGEGT. V shed 6 bases, J shed 1 base, and the junction held 3 bases outside the gene matches. The CDR3 has 15 residues.

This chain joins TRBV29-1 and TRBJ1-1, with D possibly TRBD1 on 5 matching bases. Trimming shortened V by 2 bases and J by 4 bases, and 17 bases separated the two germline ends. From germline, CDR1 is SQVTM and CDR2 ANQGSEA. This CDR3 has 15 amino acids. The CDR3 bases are TGCAGCGTTGAAAGTCGCAAGGGGCGAGGCACTGAAGCTTTCTTT. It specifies CSVESRKGRGTEAFF. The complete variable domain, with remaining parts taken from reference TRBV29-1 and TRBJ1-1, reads SAVISQKPSRDICQRGTSLTIQCQVDSQVTMMFWYRQQPGQSLTLIATANQGSEATYESGFVIDKFPISRPNLTFSTLTVSNMSPEDSSIYLCSVESRKGRGTEAFFGQGTRLTVV.

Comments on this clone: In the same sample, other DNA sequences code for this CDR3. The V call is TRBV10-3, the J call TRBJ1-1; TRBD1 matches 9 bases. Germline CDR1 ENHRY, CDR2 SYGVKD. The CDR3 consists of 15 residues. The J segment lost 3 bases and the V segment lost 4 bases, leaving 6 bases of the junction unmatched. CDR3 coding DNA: TGTGCCATCAGTGGGGGACAGGGCGGGGACACTGAAGCTTTCTTT. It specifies CAISGGQGGDTEAFF.

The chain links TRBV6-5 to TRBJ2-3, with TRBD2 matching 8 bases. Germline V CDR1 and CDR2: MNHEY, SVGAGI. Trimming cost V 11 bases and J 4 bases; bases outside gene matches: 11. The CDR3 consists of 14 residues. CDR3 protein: CASRGGAGADTQYF. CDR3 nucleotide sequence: TGTGCCTCCCGGGGGGGGGCGGGAGCAGATACGCAGTATTTT.

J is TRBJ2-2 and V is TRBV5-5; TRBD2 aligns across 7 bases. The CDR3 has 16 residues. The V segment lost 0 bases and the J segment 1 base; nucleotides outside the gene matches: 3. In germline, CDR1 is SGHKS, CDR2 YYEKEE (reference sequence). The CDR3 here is CASSLGLAENTGELFF. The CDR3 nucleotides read TGTGCCAGCAGCTTGGGACTAGCCGAGAACACCGGGGAGCTGTTTTTT.

DNA of the CDR3: TGCAGCGTGGAAACTAGCGGGAGTTGGAATGAGCAGTTCTTC. Its protein is CSVETSGSWNEQFF. J is TRBJ2-1 and V is TRBV29-1; TRBD2 aligns across 11 bases. Germline CDR1 and CDR2: SQVTM and ANQGSEA. V shed 6 bases and J 7 bases; nucleotides not matched to a gene: 8. The CDR3 runs to 14 residues.

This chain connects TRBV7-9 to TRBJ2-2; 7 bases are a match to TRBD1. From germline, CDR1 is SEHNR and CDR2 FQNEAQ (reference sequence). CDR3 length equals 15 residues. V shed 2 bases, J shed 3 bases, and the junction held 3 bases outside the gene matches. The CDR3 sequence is CASSLRGRDTGELFF. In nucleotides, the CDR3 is TGTGCCAGCAGCTTAAGGGGGCGCGACACCGGGGAGCTGTTTTTT.

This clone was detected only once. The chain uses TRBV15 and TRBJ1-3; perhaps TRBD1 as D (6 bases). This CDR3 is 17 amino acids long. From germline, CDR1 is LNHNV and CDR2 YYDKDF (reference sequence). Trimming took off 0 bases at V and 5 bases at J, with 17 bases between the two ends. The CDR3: CATSRDPGGRWRNTIYF. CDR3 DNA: TGTGCCACCAGCAGAGATCCGGGGGGCAGGTGGAGAAACACCATATATTTT.

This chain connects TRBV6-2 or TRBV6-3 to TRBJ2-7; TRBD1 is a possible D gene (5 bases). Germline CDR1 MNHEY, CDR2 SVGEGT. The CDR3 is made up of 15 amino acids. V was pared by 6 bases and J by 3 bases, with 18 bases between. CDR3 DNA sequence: TGTGCCAGCAGCAGATCCGGACAAAAGGGCTACGAGCAGTACTTC. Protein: CASSRSGQKGYEQYF.

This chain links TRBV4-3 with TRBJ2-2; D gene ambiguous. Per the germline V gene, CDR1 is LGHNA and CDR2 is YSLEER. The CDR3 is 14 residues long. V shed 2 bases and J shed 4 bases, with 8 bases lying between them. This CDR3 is CASSQRFSTGELFF. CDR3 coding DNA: TGCGCCAGCAGCCAAAGATTTAGCACCGGGGAGCTGTTTTTT.

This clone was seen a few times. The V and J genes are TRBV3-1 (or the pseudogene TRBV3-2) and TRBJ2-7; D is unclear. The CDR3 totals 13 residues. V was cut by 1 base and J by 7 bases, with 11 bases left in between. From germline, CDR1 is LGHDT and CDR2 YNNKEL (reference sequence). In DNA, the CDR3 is TGTGCCAGCAGCCAAGCCCGTGCTGCGGAGCAGTACTTC. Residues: CASSQARAAEQYF.

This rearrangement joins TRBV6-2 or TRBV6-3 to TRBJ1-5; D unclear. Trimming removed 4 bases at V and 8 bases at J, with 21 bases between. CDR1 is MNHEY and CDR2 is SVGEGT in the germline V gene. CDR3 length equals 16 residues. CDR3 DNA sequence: TGTGCCAGCAGTTGGTCTGACCCAGGTTCCTTGAAGCCCCAGCATTTT. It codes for CASSWSDPGSLKPQHF.

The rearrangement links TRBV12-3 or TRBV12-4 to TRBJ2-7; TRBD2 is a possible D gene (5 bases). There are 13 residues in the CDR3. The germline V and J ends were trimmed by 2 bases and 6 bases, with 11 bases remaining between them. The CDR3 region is CASSLSTGSEQYF. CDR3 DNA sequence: TGTGCCAGCAGTTTAAGCACGGGAAGCGAGCAGTACTTC.

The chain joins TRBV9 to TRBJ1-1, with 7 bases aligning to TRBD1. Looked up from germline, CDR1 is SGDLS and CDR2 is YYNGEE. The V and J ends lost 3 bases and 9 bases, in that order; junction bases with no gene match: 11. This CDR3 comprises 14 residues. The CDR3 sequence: CASSGDSQVTKAFF. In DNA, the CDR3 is TGTGCCAGCAGCGGGGACAGCCAAGTCACCAAAGCTTTCTTT.

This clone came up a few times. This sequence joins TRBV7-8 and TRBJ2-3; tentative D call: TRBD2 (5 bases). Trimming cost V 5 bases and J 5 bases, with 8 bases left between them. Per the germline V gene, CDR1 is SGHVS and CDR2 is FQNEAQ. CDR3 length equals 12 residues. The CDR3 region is CASSPEGDTQYF. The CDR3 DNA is TGTGCCAGCAGCCCCGAGGGAGATACGCAGTATTTT. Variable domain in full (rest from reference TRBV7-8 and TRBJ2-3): GAGVSQSPRYKVAKRGQDVALRCDPISGHVSLFWYQQALGQGPEFLTYFQNEAQLDKSGLPSDRFFAERPEGSVSTLKIQRTQQEDSAVYLCASSPEGDTQYFGPGTRLTVL.

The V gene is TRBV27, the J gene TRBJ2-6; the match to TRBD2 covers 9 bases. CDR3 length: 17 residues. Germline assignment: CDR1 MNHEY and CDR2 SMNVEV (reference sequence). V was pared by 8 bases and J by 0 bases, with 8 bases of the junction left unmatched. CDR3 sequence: CASAAGTSFSGANVLTF. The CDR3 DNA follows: TGTGCCAGCGCTGCCGGGACTAGCTTCTCTGGGGCCAACGTCCTGACTTTC.

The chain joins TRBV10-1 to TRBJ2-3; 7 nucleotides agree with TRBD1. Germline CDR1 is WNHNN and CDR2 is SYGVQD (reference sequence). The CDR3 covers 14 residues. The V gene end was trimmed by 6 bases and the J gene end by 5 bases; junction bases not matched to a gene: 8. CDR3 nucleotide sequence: TGCGCCAGCAGCCGCGCGAGGGGGCAAGATACGCAGTATTTT. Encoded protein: CASSRARGQDTQYF.

The CDR3 here is CASSWGLLGGSPLHF. The CDR3 nucleotides are TGTGCCAGCAGTTGGGGTCTTCTGGGGGGTTCACCCCTCCACTTT. J is TRBJ1-6 and V is TRBV28, with D possibly TRBD1 on 5 matching bases. This CDR3 spans 15 amino acids. V gave up 4 bases and J gave up 9 bases, with 16 bases separating them. CDR1 is MDHEN, CDR2 SYDVKM, per germline. Combining the CDR3 with reference TRBV28 and TRBJ1-6 gives the whole variable domain DVKVTQSSRYLVKRTGEKVFLECVQDMDHENMFWYRQDPGLGLRLIYFSYDVKMKEKGDIPEGYSVSREKKERFSLILESASTNQTSMYLCASSWGLLGGSPLHFGNGTRLTVT.

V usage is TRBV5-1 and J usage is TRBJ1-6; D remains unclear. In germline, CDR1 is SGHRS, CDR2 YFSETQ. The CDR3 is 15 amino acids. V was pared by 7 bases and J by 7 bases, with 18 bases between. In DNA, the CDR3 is TGCGCCAGCGCCCCTCGGCTGGCGGAAAATTCACCCCTCCACTTT. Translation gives CASAPRLAENSPLHF.

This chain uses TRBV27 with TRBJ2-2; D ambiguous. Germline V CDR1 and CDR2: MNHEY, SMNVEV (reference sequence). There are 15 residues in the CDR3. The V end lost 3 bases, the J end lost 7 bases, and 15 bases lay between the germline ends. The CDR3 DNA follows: TGTGCCAGCAGTTTCGGTCTCTCACGGGTCGGGGAGCTGTTTTTT. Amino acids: CASSFGLSRVGELFF.

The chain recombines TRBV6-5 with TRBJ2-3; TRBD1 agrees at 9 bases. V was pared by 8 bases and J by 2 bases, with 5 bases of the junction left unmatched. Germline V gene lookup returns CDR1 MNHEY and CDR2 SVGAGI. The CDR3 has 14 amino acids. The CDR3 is CASVDRGATDTQYF. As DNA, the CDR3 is TGTGCCAGCGTTGACAGGGGGGCCACAGATACGCAGTATTTT.

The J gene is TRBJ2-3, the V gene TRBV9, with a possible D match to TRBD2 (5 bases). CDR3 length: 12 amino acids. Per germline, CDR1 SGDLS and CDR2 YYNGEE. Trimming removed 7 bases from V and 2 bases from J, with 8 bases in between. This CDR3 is CASGLATDTQYF. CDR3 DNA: TGTGCCAGCGGGCTAGCCACAGATACGCAGTATTTT.

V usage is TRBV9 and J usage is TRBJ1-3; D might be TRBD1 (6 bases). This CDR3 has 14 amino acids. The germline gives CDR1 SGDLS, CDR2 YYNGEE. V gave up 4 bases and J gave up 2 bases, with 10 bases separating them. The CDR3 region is CASSTQGTGNTIYF. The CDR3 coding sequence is TGTGCCAGCAGCACACAGGGAACTGGAAACACCATATATTTT.